The present T cell receptor beta chain was sequenced within a study of blood T cell repertoires in COVID-19. Background on the study: Sites in the United States, Italy and Spain provided acute and convalescent COVID-19 samples. In each case, the material was cDNA or gDNA derived from T cells, B-cell-depleted T cells, or PBMCs.

Repertoires were generated with immunoSEQ multiplex PCR, while TCRdb's copy carries only in-frame clones and drops some. The sample contains 410,000 or so clones, about 89% of which appear only once. This clone was seen only a few times. Germline assignment: CDR1 SQVTM and CDR2 ANQGSEA. This CDR3 region has 14 residues. Trimming shortened V by 7 bases and J by 5 bases, and 15 bases separated the two germline ends. The chain is built from TRBV29-1 and TRBJ1-6, with TRBD1 as a possible D gene (5 bases). The TCR originated in a woman aged 40 to 50 with COVID-19, enrolled during active disease. What was sequenced was peripheral blood. CDR3 loop: CSAQTGGNNSPLHF. CDR3 nucleotides: TGCAGCGCCCAGACGGGGGGAAATAATTCACCCCTCCACTTT.